The next 21 T cell receptor beta chains were all read from a single sample in a study of control samples from healthy donors and cancer patients. The data were produced by immunoSEQ multiplex PCR, yet TCRdb's version contains in-frame clones alone and is incomplete. The sample consists of around 150,000 clones, roughly 94% of them appearing once. The sequencing input was blood. These receptor sequences come from a woman in her thirties or forties in good health.

The CDR3 DNA follows: TGTGCCAGTAGTTTTGTTAGGGGACAGGGTTACACCGGGGAGCTGTTTTTT. It is translated as CASSFVRGQGYTGELFF. The chain is built from TRBV19 and TRBJ2-2; 9 bases align to TRBD1. V was pared by 5 bases and J by 3 bases, with 10 bases of the junction left unmatched. The germline gives CDR1 LNHDA, CDR2 SQIVND (reference sequence). The CDR3 loop spans 17 amino acids. The full variable domain, with the rest looked up from reference TRBV19 and TRBJ2-2, is DGGITQSPKYLFRKEGQNVTLSCEQNLNHDAMYWYRQDPGQGLRLIYYSQIVNDFQKGDIAEGYSVSREKKESFPLTVTSAQKNPTAFYLCASSFVRGQGYTGELFFGEGSRLTVL.

This clone was observed a single time. The chain uses TRBV6-5 and TRBJ2-2; D call uncertain. Germline CDR1 is MNHEY and CDR2 is SVGAGI. The CDR3 consists of 15 residues. Trimming stripped 8 bases from V and 6 bases from J, with 19 bases between. DNA of the CDR3: TGTGCCAGCTTCCCTCGGGTGGGGATATCCGGGGAGCTGTTTTTT. This encodes CASFPRVGISGELFF.

The V call is TRBV6-6, the J call TRBJ1-1; D remains unclear. The germline V gene encodes CDR1 MNHNY and CDR2 SVGAGI (reference sequence). Deletions cut 2 bases from V and 10 bases from J, with 20 bases between. The length of the CDR3 is 15 residues. CDR3 protein: CASSYPPTTSRRAFF. DNA of the CDR3: TGTGCCAGCAGTTACCCCCCGACTACCTCTAGAAGAGCTTTCTTT.

The rearrangement uses TRBV5-1 and TRBJ1-1; D is ambiguous. Trimming pared 0 bases from V and 3 bases from J, leaving 9 bases between. The CDR3 contains 14 residues. CDR1 and CDR2 (germline): SGHRS, YFSETQ. The DNA for the CDR3 is TGCGCCAGCAGCTTGGAAGGCGGGTACACTGAAGCTTTCTTT. It codes for CASSLEGGYTEAFF.

V gene TRBV6-5 combines with J gene TRBJ1-4, with TRBD1 matching over 7 bases. Germline CDR1 is MNHEY and CDR2 is SVGAGI. J was trimmed by 8 bases and V by 7 bases; bases with no gene match: 13. CDR3 length equals 15 residues. CDR3 protein: CASTRGVATPEKLFF. DNA of the CDR3: TGTGCCAGCACCAGGGGGGTCGCGACTCCCGAAAAACTGTTTTTT.

The chain combines TRBV5-1 with TRBJ2-2; no definite D call. CDR1 is SGHRS, CDR2 YFSETQ, per germline. V was cut by 1 base and J by 6 bases, with 7 bases left in between. This CDR3 region has 13 residues. As DNA, the CDR3 is TGCGCCAGCAGCTTGCGCATTTCCGGGGAGCTGTTTTTT. Protein: CASSLRISGELFF.

The chain links TRBV27 to TRBJ1-1; 7 positions agree with TRBD1. The CDR3 is 17 residues long. V trimming: 5 bases; J trimming: 3 bases; junction bases outside the gene matches: 15. CDR1 is MNHEY and CDR2 is SMNVEV in the germline V gene (reference sequence). The CDR3 DNA sequence: TGTGCCAGCAGTCTCGGCCGGAGACAGGGAGGTTACACTGAAGCTTTCTTT. Translation gives CASSLGRRQGGYTEAFF.

V and J are TRBV7-9 and TRBJ2-4; D remains unclear. The ends were cut back, 2 bases at V and 7 bases at J, with 12 bases in the middle. Germline loops: CDR1 SEHNR, CDR2 FQNEAQ (reference sequence). The CDR3 runs to 14 residues. The CDR3 DNA reads TGTGCCAGCAGCTTATCTGGGCTGGAGAACATTCAGTACTTC. Encoded protein: CASSLSGLENIQYF.

The chain combines TRBV4-3 with TRBJ2-2, with TRBD2 matching over 12 bases. From germline, CDR1 is LGHNA and CDR2 YSLEER. Losses at the gene ends were 2 bases for V and 3 bases for J; bases not matched to a gene: 16. The CDR3 sequence is 21 residues long. The CDR3 nucleotides read TGCGCCAGCAGCCAACCTCGACTAGCGGGAGATATAGTTCGGGACACCGGGGAGCTGTTTTTT. It is translated as CASSQPRLAGDIVRDTGELFF.

The V call is TRBV3-1 (or the pseudogene TRBV3-2), the J call TRBJ2-5, with 12 positions matching TRBD2. The length of the CDR3 is 15 residues. CDR1 and CDR2 from the germline V gene are LGHDT and YNNKEL (reference sequence). V shed 1 base, J shed 3 bases, and the junction held 0 bases outside the gene matches. CDR3: CASSQGLAGEETQYF. Written as DNA, the CDR3 is TGTGCCAGCAGCCAAGGACTAGCGGGAGAAGAGACCCAGTACTTC.

The chain recombines TRBV9 with TRBJ2-1, with TRBD2 matching over 9 bases. CDR3 length equals 16 residues. Germline values: CDR1 SGDLS, CDR2 YYNGEE. The J segment lost 4 bases and the V segment lost 3 bases, leaving 8 bases of the junction unmatched. The chain's CDR3 is CASSETPSGAYNEQFF. CDR3 DNA sequence: TGTGCCAGCAGCGAGACGCCTAGCGGGGCTTACAATGAGCAGTTCTTC.

The rearrangement joins TRBV28 to TRBJ1-2; D remains unclear. The germline V and J ends were trimmed by 4 bases and 5 bases, with 8 bases remaining between them. This CDR3 has 12 residues. Germline V gene sequence: CDR1 MDHEN, CDR2 SYDVKM. The CDR3 is CASSSWPYGYTF. CDR3 DNA sequence: TGTGCCAGCAGTTCCTGGCCTTATGGCTACACCTTC.

Here the CDR3 DNA reads TGTGCCAGCAGCTTAGAGGGGGGCGCGGGTCAGCCCCAGCATTTT. It is translated as CASSLEGGAGQPQHF. The chain joins TRBV7-2 to TRBJ1-5; tentative D call: TRBD1 (6 bases). Germline V gene sequence: CDR1 SGHTA, CDR2 FQGNSA. V lost 1 base to trimming and J lost 6 bases, with 13 bases between them. This CDR3 has 15 amino acids. Supplemented by reference TRBV7-2 and TRBJ1-5, the full variable domain reads GAGVSQSPSNKVTEKGKDVELRCDPISGHTALYWYRQSLGQGLEFLIYFQGNSAPDKSGLPSDRFSAERTGGSVSTLTIQRTQQEDSAVYLCASSLEGGAGQPQHFGDGTRLSIL.

The V and J genes are TRBV6-5 and TRBJ1-2, with 9 bases aligning to TRBD1. The CDR3 runs to 14 residues. V lost 6 bases, J lost 4 bases, and 6 bases stayed unmatched. The germline V gene has CDR1 MNHEY and CDR2 SVGAGI. The CDR3 region is CASRRDRDFYGYTF. The CDR3 nucleotides are TGTGCCAGCAGGAGGGACAGGGATTTCTATGGCTACACCTTC.

J is TRBJ2-1 and V is TRBV7-2; 12 bases align to TRBD2. Trimming at V came to 0 bases and at J to 8 bases, leaving 8 bases not matched to a gene. The CDR3 spans 17 residues. Germline loops: CDR1 SGHTA, CDR2 FQGNSA. Here the CDR3 DNA reads TGTGCCAGCAGCTTAGCGGGGACTAGCGGGTCCTTGGATGAGCAGTTCTTC. Translation gives CASSLAGTSGSLDEQFF.

This rearrangement joins TRBV6-2 or TRBV6-3 to TRBJ2-7, with a weak D call TRBD2 (6 bases). CDR1 and CDR2 (germline): MNHEY, SVGEGT. The CDR3 extends over 17 amino acids. With 1 base removed from V and 2 bases from J, the gap between germline ends came to 18 bases. This CDR3 reads CASSYWGSGAGTYEQYF. The CDR3 bases are TGTGCCAGCAGTTACTGGGGATCCGGGGCGGGAACCTACGAGCAGTACTTC.

The rearrangement uses TRBV10-3 and TRBJ2-2; weak D call: TRBD1 (5 bases). Looked up from germline, CDR1 is ENHRY and CDR2 is SYGVKD. There are 13 residues in the CDR3. The V gene lost 6 bases and the J gene lost 9 bases, with 14 bases spanning the gap. This CDR3 is CAIRDNDGRELFF. CDR3 DNA: TGTGCCATCAGGGACAACGACGGAAGGGAGCTGTTTTTT.

The chain links TRBV19 to TRBJ2-1, with D unclear. V dropped 8 bases and J dropped 5 bases, with 13 bases sitting between them. Germline V CDR1 and CDR2: LNHDA, SQIVND (reference sequence). This CDR3 spans 13 amino acids. This chain's CDR3 is CASGAPNHNEQFF. The CDR3 DNA follows: TGTGCCAGTGGTGCCCCCAACCACAATGAGCAGTTCTTC.

This chain joins TRBV11-2 and TRBJ2-3; D is ambiguous. Looked up from germline, CDR1 is SGHAT and CDR2 is FQNNGV. This CDR3 is 11 amino acids long. V was cut by 3 bases and J by 8 bases, with 6 bases left in between. The CDR3 spells CASSFGGTQYF. Here the CDR3 DNA reads TGTGCCAGCAGCTTTGGTGGTACGCAGTATTTT.

This clone was found once. V usage is TRBV7-9 and J usage is TRBJ1-3; D remains ambiguous. The CDR3 length is 12 residues. Germline CDR1 is SEHNR and CDR2 is FQNEAQ (reference sequence). The V and J ends lost 5 bases and 4 bases respectively, with 6 bases between them. The CDR3 region has the DNA TGTGCCAGCAGCCTCACCGGAAACACCATATATTTT. Its translation: CASSLTGNTIYF.

The rearrangement joins TRBV5-6 to TRBJ1-5; D unclear. Trimming shortened V by 4 bases and J by 4 bases, and 18 bases separated the two germline ends. The CDR3 extends over 16 amino acids. CDR1 and CDR2 from the germline V gene are SGHDT and YYEEEE. This CDR3 reads CASSARLGDKNQPQHF. As DNA, the CDR3 is TGTGCCAGCAGCGCCCGCCTCGGGGATAAAAATCAGCCCCAGCATTTT.